This T cell receptor (beta chain) was sequenced in a study of blood T cell repertoires in COVID-19. Germline loops: CDR1 KGHDR, CDR2 SFDVKD. Trimming took 4 bases from V and 2 from J; bases not matched to a gene: 2. This CDR3 region has 16 residues. Source study methods: Reference gene primer amplification yielded estimated nucleated cell counts. Measured with immunoSEQ multiplex PCR; TCRdb has only the in-frame clones, and not every one. The V and J calls and clone size were taken over from that table, and D and trimming were inferred from the DNA. The data show about 140,000 clones, 70% to 80% seen once.

The rearrangement joins TRBV24-1 to TRBJ2-6, with TRBD1 matching 9 bases. This sequence was found in a man in his sixties who had recovered from COVID-19. Sequencing was done on a sample of peripheral blood. CDR3 residues: CATSEGTGTGANVLTF. CDR3 nucleotides: TGTGCCACCAGTGAGGGGACAGGGACTGGGGCCAACGTCCTGACTTTC.